Following are 30 T cell receptor beta chains from one sample sequenced in a study of Graves' ophthalmopathy and Graves' hyperthyroidism. Amplification targeted the TCR beta CDR3 regions, with RNA transcripts as the source material. In the first round, RT-PCR was carried out with HTBI primers, and a multiplex PCR formed the second round. Each CDR3 protein is one row after TCRdb ran MiXCR on the multiplex PCR reads. The sample records some 750,000 distinct CDR3 sequences, 40% being singletons. Sequencing was performed on peripheral blood. These receptors were obtained from an adult man with Graves' ophthalmopathy.

This chain connects TRBV4-2 to TRBJ2-7, with 9 nucleotides matching TRBD1. The CDR3 has 15 residues. From germline, CDR1 is LGHNA and CDR2 YNFKEQ. V lost 1 base and J lost 3; bases outside the gene matches: 4. In nucleotides, the CDR3 is TGTGCCAGCAGCCAAGTAACAGGGGGCAACTACGAGCAGTACTTC. Protein product: CASSQVTGGNYEQYF.

The genes are TRBV29-1 and TRBJ2-5; 9 nucleotides agree with TRBD1. This CDR3 is 15 amino acids long. Germline-derived CDR1 and CDR2 are SQVTM and ANQGSEA. V lost 7 bases to trimming and J lost 4 bases; unmatched junction nucleotides: 13. The CDR3 sequence: CSASSDHRGRETQYF. CDR3 bases: TGCAGCGCCAGCAGTGATCACAGGGGGCGAGAGACCCAGTACTTC.

This clonotype was seen ten or more times. The chain recombines TRBV20-1 with TRBJ2-5; D unresolved. The CDR3 extends over 12 amino acids. V lost 7 bases and J lost 0, with 9 bases in between. Germline lookup yields CDR1 DFQATT and CDR2 SNEGSKA (reference sequence). CDR3 bases: TGCAGTGGAGACTTGAACCAAGAGACCCAGTACTTC. This codes for CSGDLNQETQYF.

The V and J genes are TRBV24-1 and TRBJ1-5; no clear D gene. Germline assignment: CDR1 KGHDR and CDR2 SFDVKD. The CDR3 consists of 13 residues. The V gene lost 7 bases and the J gene lost 11 bases, with 17 bases spanning the gap. Here the CDR3 DNA reads TGTGCCACCAGCAGTCCAGGCCCGGGAGCCCAGCATTTT. Its translation: CATSSPGPGAQHF.

As to this clonotype: At one end the junction does not follow the germline gene, possibly because of a read error. The chain recombines TRBV15 with TRBJ1-2, with D uncertain. The CDR3 is made up of 14 amino acids. Per the germline V gene, CDR1 is LNHNV and CDR2 is YYDKDF (reference sequence). This CDR3 reads CAASKRTGNSGYTF. For the CDR3, the DNA is TGTGCCGCCAGCAAACGGACTGGGAACTCTGGCTACACCTTC.

This clonotype was observed at least ten times. This CDR3 is CSVAEGTEAFF. Written as DNA, the CDR3 is TGCAGCGTTGCCGAGGGAACTGAAGCTTTCTTT. The chain has TRBV29-1 and TRBJ1-1, with D unresolved. Germline-derived CDR1 and CDR2 are SQVTM and ANQGSEA. The V gene lost 4 bases and the J gene lost 5 bases, with 8 bases spanning the gap. There are 11 residues in the CDR3.

This rearrangement joins TRBV5-1 to TRBJ2-2, with 9 bases lining up with TRBD2. The trim removed 4 bases at V and 9 bases at J, leaving 10 bases unmatched. This CDR3 is built from 15 residues. Germline loops: CDR1 SGHRS, CDR2 YFSETQ. In DNA form, the CDR3 reads TGCGCCAGCAGCCCGGGACTAGCAGAAACCAGGGAGCTGTTTTTT. Translation: CASSPGLAETRELFF. Full variable domain (outside the CDR3, taken from reference TRBV5-1 and TRBJ2-2): KAGVTQTPRYLIKTRGQQVTLSCSPISGHRSVSWYQQTPGQGLQFLFEYFSETQRNKGNFPGRFSGRQFSNSRSEMNVSTLELGDSALYLCASSPGLAETRELFFGEGSRLTVL.

In the case of this clonotype: The junction departs from the called germline gene at one end, perhaps through a read error. The genes are TRBV24-1 and TRBJ1-5; 10 bases are shared with TRBD1. The CDR3 spans 15 residues. The germline V gene encodes CDR1 KGHDR and CDR2 SFDVKD. The CDR3 loop reads CASSPPGTGDQPQHF. The CDR3 nucleotides are TGTGCCAGCAGTCCCCCGGGGACAGGGGATCAGCCCCAGCATTTT.

The chain has TRBV7-9 and TRBJ1-2; no definite D call. The CDR3 is 11 residues long. The ends were cut back, 6 bases at V and 8 bases at J, with 10 bases in the middle. Germline V lookup: CDR1 SEHNR, CDR2 FQNEAQ (reference sequence). The CDR3 region has the DNA TGTGCCAGCAGATGGGAGTACGGCTACACCTTC. Amino acid sequence: CASRWEYGYTF.

The V gene is TRBV5-6, the J gene TRBJ1-6; D is undetermined. Trimming took 3 bases from V and 8 from J, leaving 15 bases between them. CDR3 length: 15 residues. Germline V CDR1 and CDR2: SGHDT, YYEEEE. Here the CDR3 DNA reads TGTGCCAGCAGCTCGGACCCCCGGAGCTATTCACCCCTCCACTTT. This sequence encodes CASSSDPRSYSPLHF.

The J gene is TRBJ2-5, the V gene TRBV29-1, with D perhaps TRBD2 (5 bases). Germline CDR1 reads SQVTM; CDR2 reads ANQGSEA. This CDR3 has 11 residues. Trimming took off 4 bases at V and 5 bases at J, with 8 bases between the two ends. CDR3 in amino acids: CSVGGSETQYF. The CDR3 DNA reads as TGCAGCGTTGGAGGGAGCGAGACCCAGTACTTC. The full variable domain, rest sourced from reference TRBV29-1 and TRBJ2-5, is SAVISQKPSRDICQRGTSLTIQCQVDSQVTMMFWYRQQPGQSLTLIATANQGSEATYESGFVIDKFPISRPNLTFSTLTVSNMSPEDSSIYLCSVGGSETQYFGPGTRLLVL.

This clonotype was seen more than once but under ten times. The chain joins TRBV6-1 to TRBJ1-2; 8 bases fit TRBD1. V dropped 7 bases and J dropped 6; count of bases not matched to a gene: 10. The germline CDR1 and CDR2 sequences are MNHNS and SASEGT. The CDR3 spans 14 residues. The CDR3 bases are TGTGCCAGCAACCCAACGGGACAGGCTAATGGCTACACCTTC. Translating it yields CASNPTGQANGYTF.

The CDR3 here is CASSLNGQSYEQYF. DNA for the CDR3: TGTGCCAGCAGTTTAAACGGGCAATCCTACGAGCAGTACTTC. The chain joins TRBV12-3 or TRBV12-4 to TRBJ2-7; D gene ambiguous. Trimming shortened V by 2 bases and J by 1 base, and 9 bases separated the two germline ends. The CDR3 has 14 amino acids.

This chain connects TRBV29-1 to TRBJ1-4, with no clear D. The germline V gene has CDR1 SQVTM and CDR2 ANQGSEA. Trimming removed 3 bases at V and 7 bases at J, with 6 bases between. CDR3 length: 11 amino acids. For the CDR3, the DNA is TGCAGCGTTGACGCAGCTGAAAAACTGTTTTTT. Protein: CSVDAAEKLFF. Full variable domain (outside the CDR3, taken from reference TRBV29-1 and TRBJ1-4): SAVISQKPSRDICQRGTSLTIQCQVDSQVTMMFWYRQQPGQSLTLIATANQGSEATYESGFVIDKFPISRPNLTFSTLTVSNMSPEDSSIYLCSVDAAEKLFFGSGTQLSVL.

V gene TRBV7-9 combines with J gene TRBJ2-2; D is perhaps TRBD2 (5 bases). The V and J ends lost 7 bases and 6 bases respectively, with 12 bases between them. The CDR3 extends over 13 amino acids. Germline CDR1 and CDR2: SEHNR and FQNEAQ (reference sequence). As DNA, the CDR3 is TGTGCCAGCACTGGACGGGGAGCCGGGGAGCTGTTTTTT. This gives the protein CASTGRGAGELFF. The whole variable domain, filled in from reference TRBV7-9 and TRBJ2-2, reads DTGVSQNPRHKITKRGQNVTFRCDPISEHNRLYWYRQTLGQGPEFLTYFQNEAQLEKSRLLSDRFSAERPKGSFSTLEIQRTEQGDSAMYLCASTGRGAGELFFGEGSRLTVL.

The gene calls are TRBV7-6 and TRBJ2-5; no firm D call. The germline gives CDR1 SGHVS, CDR2 FNYEAQ. This CDR3 spans 17 amino acids. V gave up 6 bases and J gave up 0 bases, with 20 bases separating them. For the CDR3, the DNA is TGTGCCAGCAGTTTCCCGCGTGACCCCAAAAACCAAGAGACCCAGTACTTC. It encodes CASSFPRDPKNQETQYF.

The rearrangement links TRBV24-1 to TRBJ2-2; 9 bases agree with TRBD1. The CDR3 is 15 residues long. Germline V gene sequence: CDR1 KGHDR, CDR2 SFDVKD. Losses at the gene ends were 3 bases for V and 7 bases for J; bases not matched to a gene: 5. The CDR3 DNA reads as TGTGCCACCAGTGATCCCGGGACAGGGCACGGGGAGCTGTTTTTT. Translated, it gives CATSDPGTGHGELFF.

This clonotype has only a few counts. The chain combines TRBV7-9 with TRBJ2-2, with D uncertain. The CDR3 is 16 amino acids. Trimming took 3 bases from V and 2 from J, leaving 13 bases between them. Germline values: CDR1 SEHNR, CDR2 FQNEAQ (reference sequence). The CDR3 reads CASSFGRGPNTGELFF. The CDR3, as DNA: TGTGCCAGCAGCTTCGGGCGAGGACCTAACACCGGGGAGCTGTTTTTT.

This clonotype was picked up many times. This chain links TRBV19 with TRBJ1-6; D not certain. The length of the CDR3 is 13 residues. Germline V gene lookup returns CDR1 LNHDA and CDR2 SQIVND (reference sequence). The V gene lost 8 bases and the J gene lost 10 bases, with 15 bases spanning the gap. CDR3 region: CASHQISGSPLHF. DNA for the CDR3: TGTGCCAGTCACCAGATAAGCGGATCACCCCTCCACTTT.

The chain links TRBV20-1 to TRBJ1-1; D may be TRBD1 (5 bases). Per germline, CDR1 DFQATT and CDR2 SNEGSKA (reference sequence). CDR3 length: 14 residues. Deletions cut 6 bases from V and 1 base from J, with 15 bases between. The CDR3 DNA is TGCAGTGCCAGCAGTGACACAGGGAACACTGAAGCTTTCTTT. Translating it yields CSASSDTGNTEAFF.

The chain has TRBV7-3 and TRBJ1-5; no clear D gene. CDR3 length: 13 residues. V was pared by 8 bases and J by 3 bases, with 11 bases between. CDR1 and CDR2 (germline): SGHTA, FQGTGA. CDR3 amino acids: CASSSNYNQPQHF. The DNA for the CDR3 is TGTGCCAGCTCATCTAATTACAATCAGCCCCAGCATTTT.

This chain joins TRBV25-1 and TRBJ1-2; D is unclear. Per the germline V gene, CDR1 is MGHDK and CDR2 is SYGVNS. This CDR3 spans 14 amino acids. V lost 5 bases, J lost 5 bases, and 15 bases lay in between. The CDR3 sequence: CASSLGGGQYGYTF. The CDR3 DNA reads TGTGCCAGCAGTTTAGGTGGAGGGCAGTATGGCTACACCTTC.

The sample holds many counts of this clonotype. The chain has TRBV10-2 and TRBJ2-2, with 7 nucleotides matching TRBD1. The trim removed 3 bases at V and 6 bases at J, leaving 4 bases unmatched. Germline loops: CDR1 WSHSY, CDR2 SAAADI. The length of the CDR3 is 14 residues. The CDR3 DNA reads as TGCGCCAGCAGTGACGACAGGGACCCCGGGGAGCTGTTTTTT. It codes for CASSDDRDPGELFF.

This clonotype was seen ten or more times. This chain connects TRBV29-1 to TRBJ2-6; D is uncertain. This CDR3 spans 14 amino acids. Trimming removed 3 bases at V and 2 bases at J, with 8 bases between. In germline, CDR1 is SQVTM, CDR2 ANQGSEA. The CDR3 loop reads CSVEMVTGANVLTF. CDR3 DNA sequence: TGCAGCGTTGAGATGGTAACTGGGGCCAACGTCCTGACTTTC.

This clonotype appeared once. A much larger clone lies a single base off, so this may be a read error. The chain couples TRBV24-1 to TRBJ1-5; D not resolved. The CDR3 sequence is 15 residues long. From germline, CDR1 is KGHDR and CDR2 SFDVKD. The CDR3 loop reads CATSDRGSHNQLQHF. CDR3 DNA: TGTGCCACCAGTGATCGGGGATCACATAATCAGCTCCAGCATTTT.

The sample holds many counts of this clonotype. The chain has TRBV2 and TRBJ2-2; 7 bases agree with TRBD1. Germline trimming cut 8 bases from V and 6 bases from J; bases unmatched to any gene: 9. Germline loops: CDR1 SNHLY, CDR2 FYNNEI. This CDR3 is built from 14 residues. The CDR3 is CASENRGVAGELFF. In DNA form, the CDR3 reads TGTGCCAGCGAGAACAGGGGTGTTGCCGGGGAGCTGTTTTTT.

V usage is TRBV10-3 and J usage is TRBJ1-6; TRBD1 agrees at 9 bases. Losses at the gene ends were 9 bases for V and 8 bases for J; bases not matched to a gene: 5. Looked up from germline, CDR1 is ENHRY and CDR2 is SYGVKD. The CDR3 has 13 amino acids. Written as DNA, the CDR3 is TGTGCCATGGGACAGGGCCTCGATTCACCCCTCCACTTT. This gives the protein CAMGQGLDSPLHF.

In this sample, this clonotype turned up a few times. The chain has TRBV7-9 and TRBJ2-7; the D gene could be TRBD1 or TRBD2 (5 bases each). V was pared by 4 bases and J by 3 bases, with 22 bases between. Per germline, CDR1 SEHNR and CDR2 FQNEAQ (reference sequence). The CDR3 extends over 17 amino acids. CDR3 in DNA: TGTGCCAGCAGCTCGTATTGGTCCGGGACCGGGCTCTACGAGCAGTACTTC. Its translation is CASSSYWSGTGLYEQYF.

This chain joins TRBV6-2 or TRBV6-3 and TRBJ1-1; D gene unclear. The CDR3 runs to 12 residues. Trimming left V 5 bases short and J 3 bases short, with 7 bases between. Per the germline V gene, CDR1 is MNHEY and CDR2 is SVGEGT. CDR3 sequence: CASSEKYTEAFF. The DNA for the CDR3 is TGTGCCAGCAGTGAAAAGTACACTGAAGCTTTCTTT.

This chain joins TRBV7-9 and TRBJ1-2, with a tentative D call TRBD1 (5 bases). The CDR3 totals 12 residues. Trimming cost V 2 bases and J 14 bases, with 15 bases left between them. Germline CDR1 SEHNR, CDR2 FQNEAQ (reference sequence). The CDR3 region is CASSLIAGAVTF. In DNA, the CDR3 is TGTGCCAGCAGCTTAATAGCCGGGGCTGTAACCTTC.